This entry lists 13 T cell receptor beta chains sequenced from one sample in a study of regulatory T cells in long-lasting Graves disease. The TCR beta library used iRepertoire HTBI primers with Arm-PCR amplification of CDR3. A single record per CDR3 protein comes from TCRdb applying MiXCR to the multiplex PCR reads. Among 350,000 to 550,000 distinct CDR3 sequences listed, roughly 15% were seen once. Time point denoted: newly diagnosed GD, antithyroid drugs for less than 3 months. Scientists built the TCR library using RNA that was extracted from PBMCs. This same sample was also part of a study on T cells in Graves' hyperthyroidism and ophthalmopathy.

The sequenced sample was peripheral blood mononuclear cells (PBMCs), obtained at new diagnosis, from a patient treated with antithyroid drugs. These receptors all come from a woman aged 18 to 35 with Graves disease.

This clonotype was observed at least ten times. CDR3 protein: CASRRDTNSYEQYF. CDR3 DNA sequence: TGTGCCAGCAGACGAGACACTAACTCCTACGAGCAGTACTTC. V is TRBV27 and J is TRBJ2-7; D ambiguous. CDR1 and CDR2 (germline): MNHEY, SMNVEV (reference sequence). V dropped 6 bases and J dropped 0 bases, with 12 bases sitting between them. This CDR3 has 14 residues.

The chain combines TRBV27 with TRBJ2-2, with TRBD2 matching over 9 bases. CDR3 length equals 17 residues. Germline V gene sequence: CDR1 MNHEY, CDR2 SMNVEV (reference sequence). J gave up 4 bases and V 5 bases, and 11 bases lay outside the gene matches. CDR3 protein: CASSLMGLAGSTGELFF. CDR3 DNA: TGTGCCAGCAGTCTCATGGGACTAGCAGGGTCCACCGGGGAGCTGTTTTTT.

The chain is built from TRBV6-2 or TRBV6-3 and TRBJ1-3; D unresolved. The germline V gene has CDR1 MNHEY and CDR2 SVGEGT. With 5 bases removed from V and 0 bases from J, the gap between germline ends came to 23 bases. The CDR3 totals 19 residues. The CDR3 reads CASSTLLGLSSSSGNTIYF. CDR3 coding DNA: TGTGCCAGCAGTACCCTACTCGGGCTTTCCTCGAGCTCTGGAAACACCATATATTTT.

This clonotype appeared a few times. This chain uses TRBV4-1 with TRBJ2-3; no firm D call. The CDR3 has 18 amino acids. Trimming left V 0 bases short and J 4 bases short, with 20 bases between. Germline V CDR1 and CDR2: MGHRA, YSYEKL. This chain's CDR3 is CASSQDPGDWRRADTQYF. The CDR3 DNA sequence: TGCGCCAGCAGCCAAGACCCCGGAGACTGGCGCAGAGCAGATACGCAGTATTTT.

The V gene is TRBV19, the J gene TRBJ2-3; D not certain. The CDR3 covers 14 residues. The ends were cut back, 2 bases at V and 4 bases at J, with 10 bases in the middle. Germline CDR1 LNHDA, CDR2 SQIVND (reference sequence). CDR3 bases: TGTGCCAGTAGTATACGTAGGGTCGCAGATACGCAGTATTTT. Protein product: CASSIRRVADTQYF.

This clonotype was seen a few times. In DNA, the CDR3 is TGTGCCAGCAGGTTCACAGGGGGCACCGGGGAGCTGTTTTTT. Its protein is CASRFTGGTGELFF. This rearrangement joins TRBV7-2 to TRBJ2-2, with 8 bases identical to TRBD1. This CDR3 region has 14 residues. The germline gives CDR1 SGHTA, CDR2 FQGNSA. Unmatched junction bases numbered 4, after V lost 6 bases and J lost 4 bases.

The chain has TRBV7-9 and TRBJ2-3; D possibly matches TRBD1 or TRBD2 (5 bases each). Germline V gives CDR1 SEHNR, CDR2 FQNEAQ (reference sequence). Trimming left V 3 bases short and J 4 bases short, with 11 bases between. This CDR3 has 14 residues. The CDR3: CASSLQGRSDTQYF. CDR3 nucleotides: TGTGCCAGCAGCTTGCAGGGACGTTCAGATACGCAGTATTTT.

Concerning this clonotype: It may be a read error: a sequence one base away is much more abundant. The rearrangement joins TRBV7-2 to TRBJ2-1; no clear D. Germline loops: CDR1 SGHTA, CDR2 FQGNSA. V was clipped by 5 bases and J by 10 bases, with 18 bases between them. CDR3 length: 14 residues. CDR3 loop: CASSMTQTFYEQFF. The CDR3 DNA reads as TGTGCCAGCAGCATGACTCAAACCTTCTACGAGCAGTTCTTC.

This clonotype was counted ten times or more. J is TRBJ2-7 and V is TRBV11-1; TRBD2 matches 10 bases. The trim removed 5 bases at V and 3 bases at J, leaving 4 bases unmatched. Germline CDR1 and CDR2: SGHAT and FQDESV (reference sequence). The CDR3 is made up of 14 amino acids. The CDR3 region has the DNA TGTGCCAGCAGCCCAGGACTAGCGGACTACGAGCAGTACTTC. Its protein product is CASSPGLADYEQYF.

This clonotype appeared many times. This sequence joins TRBV19 and TRBJ2-5; the match to TRBD1 covers 8 bases. V was pared by 4 bases and J by 4 bases, with 8 bases of the junction left unmatched. This CDR3 spans 15 amino acids. Germline V lookup: CDR1 LNHDA, CDR2 SQIVND (reference sequence). The CDR3: CASSTQGARGETQYF. The CDR3 DNA reads as TGTGCCAGTAGTACTCAGGGGGCCAGGGGAGAGACCCAGTACTTC.

This clonotype was seen a handful of times. The rearrangement uses TRBV5-1 and TRBJ2-3, with 7 nucleotides matching TRBD1. The CDR3 sequence is 16 residues long. Losses at the gene ends were 4 bases for V and 4 bases for J; bases not matched to a gene: 12. Germline CDR1 SGHRS, CDR2 YFSETQ. The CDR3 DNA reads TGCGCCAGCAGCCTGGCCCCAGGGGGAGCGGCAGATACGCAGTATTTT. Protein sequence: CASSLAPGGAADTQYF.

Points on this clonotype: A much larger clone lies a single base off, so this may be a read error. The J gene is TRBJ2-7, the V gene TRBV28, with 11 bases identical to TRBD2. The CDR3 spans 17 residues. V was pared by 6 bases and J by 7 bases, with 17 bases of the junction left unmatched. Germline CDR1 reads MDHEN; CDR2 reads SYDVKM. In DNA form, the CDR3 reads TGTGCCAGCAGACTTATGCGGGGGACTAGCGGCTACAATGAGCAGTACTTC. Translating it yields CASRLMRGTSGYNEQYF. Using reference TRBV28 and TRBJ2-7 for the parts outside the CDR3, the full variable domain is DVKVTQSSRYLVKRTGEKVFLECVQDMDHENMFWYRQDPGLGLRLIYFSYDVKMKEKGDIPEGYSVSREKKERFSLILESASTNQTSMYLCASRLMRGTSGYNEQYFGPGTRLTVT.

This clonotype was found a few times. This chain links TRBV29-1 with TRBJ2-7; unclear D gene. This CDR3 has 13 residues. V was pared by 4 bases and J by 4 bases, with 14 bases between. Germline lookup yields CDR1 SQVTM and CDR2 ANQGSEA. The CDR3 nucleotides read TGCAGCGTTGCAGTACAGTTACCGTACGAGCAGTACTTC. Translation: CSVAVQLPYEQYF.